This TCR beta chain was obtained from a study of T cell changes during pregnancy in multiple sclerosis (dated 2019 in TCRdb). Background for the entire study: Changes in the T cell repertoire over the course of pregnancy were examined in this study in women with multiple sclerosis.

V loses 1 base at its end and J loses 6 bases; junction bases beyond the gene matches: 5. The germline V gene specifies LGHNA as CDR1 and YNFKEQ as CDR2. The CDR3 goes from the cysteine to the phenylalanine over 15 residues. The only DNA kept is the CDR3, 45 bases in frame from the first base. Points on this clone: Its antigen remains unidentified. The sample holds no much larger clone one base away, and base qualities are not on file.

Library preparation was by the immunoSEQ multiplex PCR assay. TCRdb carries this immuneACCESS record with in-frame sequences only. Its versions omit some clonotypes, under half of them owing to an unresolved V gene in the studies checked, with the rest unexplained. The sample contains fewer than 80,000 clones, approximately 88% of them found a single time. The top ten hold approximately 0.88% of the sample. The chain uses TRBV4-2 and TRBJ2-1, with 8 junctional bases fitting TRBD1. Source: peripheral blood, taken in the first trimester of pregnancy. This TCR was sampled from a female donor in good health, enrolled as a control in a pregnancy study. The DNA sequence is given as TGTGCCAGCAGCCAAGTTGAGACAGGGGCCAATGAGCAGTTCTTC. Translated, this gives CASSQVETGANEQFF.